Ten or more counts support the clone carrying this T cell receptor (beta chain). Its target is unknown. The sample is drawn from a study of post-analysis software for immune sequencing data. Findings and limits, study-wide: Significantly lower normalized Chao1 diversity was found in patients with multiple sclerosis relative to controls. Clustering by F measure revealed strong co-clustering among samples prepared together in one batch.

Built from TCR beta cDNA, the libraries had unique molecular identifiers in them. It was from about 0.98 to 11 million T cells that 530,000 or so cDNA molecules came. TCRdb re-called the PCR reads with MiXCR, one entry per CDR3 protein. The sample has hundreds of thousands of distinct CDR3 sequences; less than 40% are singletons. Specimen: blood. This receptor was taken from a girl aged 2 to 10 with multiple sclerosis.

The DNA of the CDR3 is TGCAGTGCTAGAGATCAGATACCCTACGAGCAGTACTTC. This codes for CSARDQIPYEQYF. The V gene is TRBV20-1, the J gene TRBJ2-7; D unclear. The CDR3 runs to 13 residues. V lost 0 bases to trimming and J lost 2 bases, with 8 bases between them. CDR1 is DFQATT and CDR2 is SNEGSKA in the germline V gene (reference sequence).